This TCR beta chain was identified during a study of cytomegalovirus exposure and HLA in healthy donors. The PCR had 60 Vbeta and 13 Jbeta primers. Clones were sequenced by immunoSEQ multiplex PCR, and TCRdb holds only the in-frame ones, with some missing. Of 110,000 to 150,000 clones in the sample, approximately 63% were seen once. The V segment lost 4 bases and the J segment 6 bases; nucleotides outside the gene matches: 10. Germline V gives CDR1 MNHEY, CDR2 SMNVEV (reference sequence). This CDR3 has 17 amino acids. V usage is TRBV27 and J usage is TRBJ2-2, with 11 bases identical to TRBD1. The origin of this receptor is a woman in her sixties in good health and CMV-seropositive. Sequenced input: PBMCs. CDR3 coding DNA: TGTGCCAGCAGTTCCAGGACAGGGGGCGGTGTTGCCGGGGAGCTGTTTTTT. Encoded protein: CASSSRTGGGVAGELFF.